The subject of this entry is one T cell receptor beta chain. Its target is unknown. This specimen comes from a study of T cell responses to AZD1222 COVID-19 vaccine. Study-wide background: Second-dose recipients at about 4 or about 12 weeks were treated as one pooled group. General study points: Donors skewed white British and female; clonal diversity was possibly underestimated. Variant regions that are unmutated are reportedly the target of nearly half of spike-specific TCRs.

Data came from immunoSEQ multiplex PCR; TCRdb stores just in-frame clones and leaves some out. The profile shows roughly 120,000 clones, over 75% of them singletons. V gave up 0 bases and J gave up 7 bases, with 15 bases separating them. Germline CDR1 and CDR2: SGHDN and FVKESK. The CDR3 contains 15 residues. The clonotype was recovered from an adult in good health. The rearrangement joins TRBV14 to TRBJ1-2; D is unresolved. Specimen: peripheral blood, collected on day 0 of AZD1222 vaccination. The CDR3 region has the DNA TGTGCCAGCAGCCAAGATAGGGTGAGAGGCGGTGGCTACACCTTC. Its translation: CASSQDRVRGGGYTF.